The 21 T cell receptor beta chains below all came from one sample that was sequenced in a study of T cell repertoires and HLA-DP antigens. TCRdb keeps only in-frame clones here, not all; method: immunoSEQ multiplex PCR. The sample consists of fewer than 95,000 clones, around nine tenths of them appearing once. These receptors' targets are unknown. Sequenced: CD4+ T cells from PBMCs. The source of these receptors is a man aged 50 or older in good health and CMV-seronegative.

This clone turned up a few times. This chain connects TRBV10-3 to TRBJ2-2, with TRBD1 as a possible D gene (6 bases). Germline loops: CDR1 ENHRY, CDR2 SYGVKD. This CDR3 comprises 14 residues. V was pared by 3 bases and J by 3 bases, with 8 bases between. CDR3 in amino acids: CAISDAGDTGELFF. In nucleotides, the CDR3 is TGTGCCATCAGTGATGCAGGGGACACCGGGGAGCTGTTTTTT.

V usage is TRBV29-1 and J usage is TRBJ2-3, with a possible D match to TRBD1 (6 bases). This CDR3 contains 13 residues. Trimming pared 5 bases from V and 6 bases from J, leaving 15 bases between. CDR1 and CDR2 (germline): SQVTM, ANQGSEA. The CDR3 sequence: CSVRPGAGDTQYF. CDR3 DNA: TGCAGCGTTCGACCAGGGGCAGGTGATACGCAGTATTTT.

The chain links TRBV5-4 to TRBJ1-4; possibly TRBD1 for D (5 bases). The CDR3 loop spans 16 amino acids. V was clipped by 3 bases and J by 5 bases, with 17 bases between them. Germline CDR1 and CDR2: SGHNT and YYREEE (reference sequence). The CDR3 sequence: CASSSRRDGKNEKLFF. CDR3 nucleotides: TGTGCCAGCAGCTCGCGGCGGGACGGCAAAAATGAAAAACTGTTTTTT.

The gene calls are TRBV11-2 and TRBJ1-1, with 8 positions matching TRBD1. Germline values: CDR1 SGHAT, CDR2 FQNNGV. The CDR3 has 13 residues. With 4 bases clipped from V and 9 bases from J, the junction kept 7 bases outside the gene matches. The CDR3 here is CASSSIRGLKAFF. The DNA for the CDR3 is TGTGCCAGCAGCTCTATCAGGGGGCTTAAAGCTTTCTTT.

The chain joins TRBV30 to TRBJ1-1; the D is unclear. Per germline, CDR1 GTSNPN and CDR2 SVGIG (reference sequence). The V gene lost 0 bases and the J gene lost 3 bases, with 8 bases spanning the gap. The CDR3 is 13 residues long. CDR3 in amino acids: CAWSVLRDTEAFF. The DNA of the CDR3 is TGTGCCTGGAGTGTACTCCGTGACACTGAAGCTTTCTTT.

V usage is TRBV6-5 and J usage is TRBJ2-3, with 8 bases identical to TRBD2. CDR3 length: 15 residues. The trim removed 0 bases at V and 4 bases at J, leaving 3 bases unmatched. Germline V gives CDR1 MNHEY, CDR2 SVGAGI. CDR3 DNA sequence: TGTGCCAGCAGTTACTCGGGGCGGGGGGCAGATACGCAGTATTTT. It translates to CASSYSGRGADTQYF.

The rearrangement joins TRBV7-2 to TRBJ2-2; tentatively, D is TRBD1 or TRBD2 (5 bases each). CDR3 length: 16 residues. The V gene's germline CDR1 is SGHTA and CDR2 FQGNSA. Trimming stripped 2 bases from V and 2 bases from J, with 12 bases between. The CDR3 protein is CASSLPGTGNTGELFF. In nucleotides, the CDR3 is TGTGCCAGCAGCTTACCCGGGACGGGAAACACCGGGGAGCTGTTTTTT.

This chain links TRBV15 with TRBJ1-3; 7 bases map to TRBD1. Germline V gene data show CDR1 as LNHNV and CDR2 as YYDKDF (reference sequence). With V trimmed by 3 bases and J by 0 bases, 11 bases remained unmatched. The CDR3 totals 18 residues. CDR3 DNA sequence: TGTGCCACCAGCAGGGAGAGACAGGGATTGACCTCTGGAAACACCATATATTTT. As protein: CATSRERQGLTSGNTIYF.

This chain uses TRBV6-5 with TRBJ1-4; D is undetermined. With 2 bases removed from V and 3 bases from J, the gap between germline ends came to 13 bases. The CDR3 is 16 residues long. Germline lookup yields CDR1 MNHEY and CDR2 SVGAGI. The CDR3 DNA reads as TGTGCCAGCAGTTACGGCCACCTTGGGGCTAATGAAAAACTGTTTTTT. This encodes CASSYGHLGANEKLFF.

The V gene is TRBV7-3, the J gene TRBJ1-1, with a weak D call TRBD1 (5 bases). Deletions cut 5 bases from V and 6 bases from J, with 16 bases between. This CDR3 has 14 residues. The germline V gene has CDR1 SGHTA and CDR2 FQGTGA. CDR3 bases: TGTGCCAGCAGCCTCTCACGGGACGGCTCTGAAGCTTTCTTT. It yields the protein CASSLSRDGSEAFF. The variable domain in full, with the rest retrieved from reference TRBV7-3 and TRBJ1-1, is GAGVSQTPSNKVTEKGKYVELRCDPISGHTALYWYRQSLGQGPEFLIYFQGTGAADDSGLPNDRFFAVRPEGSVSTLKIQRTERGDSAVYLCASSLSRDGSEAFFGQGTRLTVV.

This chain connects TRBV30 to TRBJ1-6; D uncertain. The V gene lost 0 bases and the J gene lost 6 bases, with 12 bases spanning the gap. CDR1 is GTSNPN, CDR2 SVGIG, per germline (reference sequence). The CDR3 spans 15 residues. The CDR3 reads CAWSVDGRLNSPLHF. For the CDR3, the DNA is TGTGCCTGGAGTGTAGACGGGCGGCTTAATTCACCCCTCCACTTT.

The chain recombines TRBV4-1 with TRBJ2-2; 12 nucleotides line up with TRBD1. Germline V gene lookup returns CDR1 MGHRA and CDR2 YSYEKL. Trimming removed 1 base from V and 6 bases from J; junction bases left unmatched: 6. This CDR3 spans 17 amino acids. CDR3 in amino acids: CASSQAGDRGHSGELFF. DNA for the CDR3: TGCGCCAGCAGCCAAGCGGGGGACAGGGGGCACTCCGGGGAGCTGTTTTTT.

This clone was counted once. CDR3 bases: TGTGCCAGCAGTTTCCATGGGCCCGCACCTCCCGAGCAGTACTTC. Translated: CASSFHGPAPPEQYF. The chain couples TRBV6-6 to TRBJ2-7; no firm D call. Germline CDR1 is MNHNY and CDR2 is SVGAGI (reference sequence). This CDR3 has 15 amino acids. V was clipped by 4 bases and J by 6 bases, with 19 bases between them.

The J gene is TRBJ1-1, the V gene TRBV30; D is undetermined. The CDR3 length is 12 residues. The germline V and J ends were trimmed by 5 bases and 4 bases, with 11 bases remaining between them. Per germline, CDR1 GTSNPN and CDR2 SVGIG (reference sequence). The CDR3: CAWAGGITEAFF. The CDR3 nucleotides are TGTGCCTGGGCCGGAGGGATCACTGAAGCTTTCTTT.

This CDR3 is CASSLDGQGLGYEQYF. The DNA for the CDR3 is TGCGCCAGCAGCTTGGACGGACAGGGACTCGGCTACGAGCAGTACTTC. V gene TRBV5-1 combines with J gene TRBJ2-7; 8 bases line up with TRBD1. Trimming took 0 bases from V and 3 from J; bases not matched to a gene: 8. Per germline, CDR1 SGHRS and CDR2 YFSETQ. The CDR3 loop spans 16 amino acids.

The count of this clone is one. This chain uses TRBV9 with TRBJ2-7; possibly TRBD1 for D (5 bases). Between the trimmed V and J ends, which lost 0 bases and 1 base, there was a span of 11 bases. Germline V CDR1 and CDR2: SGDLS, YYNGEE. CDR3 length: 15 amino acids. In DNA, the CDR3 is TGTGCCAGCAGCGTAGGGGTCGGACAATCCTACGAGCAGTACTTC. The encoded protein is CASSVGVGQSYEQYF.

The chain uses TRBV2 and TRBJ2-2; 7 bases map to TRBD1. With V trimmed by 3 bases and J by 2 bases, 6 bases remained unmatched. Germline V CDR1 and CDR2: SNHLY, FYNNEI. The CDR3 extends over 16 amino acids. CDR3 sequence: CASSDVGTANTGELFF. The CDR3 DNA reads as TGTGCCAGCAGTGATGTCGGGACAGCCAACACCGGGGAGCTGTTTTTT.

The CDR3 coding sequence is TGTGCCATCAGTGCTACTAGCGGGGGCGAGCAGTACTTC. Amino acids: CAISATSGGEQYF. The chain employs TRBV10-3 and TRBJ2-7; 11 nucleotides match TRBD2. The CDR3 runs to 13 residues. J gave up 6 bases and V 4 bases, and 2 bases lay outside the gene matches. CDR1 is ENHRY and CDR2 is SYGVKD in the germline V gene.

J is TRBJ1-5 and V is TRBV9; 10 nucleotides agree with TRBD1. There are 15 residues in the CDR3. Germline V gene sequence: CDR1 SGDLS, CDR2 YYNGEE. V shed 3 bases, J shed 7 bases, and the junction held 7 bases outside the gene matches. CDR3 residues: CASSGPGQGIQPQHF. Written as DNA, the CDR3 is TGTGCCAGCAGCGGTCCGGGACAGGGGATCCAGCCCCAGCATTTT.

This clone was counted a few times. The V gene is TRBV6-5, the J gene TRBJ2-7, with a weak D call TRBD1 (5 bases). The CDR3 has 14 amino acids. The germline V and J ends were trimmed by 4 bases and 2 bases, with 12 bases remaining between them. CDR1 and CDR2 from the germline V gene are MNHEY and SVGAGI. CDR3 residues: CASSFRQGPYEQYF. The CDR3 DNA reads as TGTGCCAGCAGTTTCAGGCAGGGCCCCTACGAGCAGTACTTC.

The chain uses TRBV19 and TRBJ2-1; 9 nucleotides match TRBD1. The germline V gene encodes CDR1 LNHDA and CDR2 SQIVND (reference sequence). The CDR3 consists of 14 residues. V lost 9 bases, J lost 2 bases, and 5 bases stayed unmatched. The CDR3 region has the DNA TGTGCCAGCAGGGACAGGGTAACCTACAATGAGCAGTTCTTC. Its protein is CASRDRVTYNEQFF. Using reference TRBV19 and TRBJ2-1 for the parts outside the CDR3, the full variable domain is DGGITQSPKYLFRKEGQNVTLSCEQNLNHDAMYWYRQDPGQGLRLIYYSQIVNDFQKGDIAEGYSVSREKKESFPLTVTSAQKNPTAFYLCASRDRVTYNEQFFGPGTRLTVL.